This note documents a single TCR beta chain sequence. Its antigen is as yet unknown. The entry originates in a study of blood T cells in healthy people across ages. Study as a whole: Using template switching, researchers captured about one barcoded beta molecule for each two T cells.

Peripheral blood, ten milliliters per donor, was collected. PBMCs numbering at least 6.5 million were isolated per sample. Study-wide results and limits: Measured against age, TCR beta diversity per million T cells decreased in a roughly linear manner.

For the second PCR, which ran for about 6 to 11 cycles, a sample-barcoded 5' primer and a J-beta primer mix were used. TCRdb fed the 5' RACE reads into MiXCR, producing one record per CDR3 protein. The sample lists fewer than 750,000 distinct CDR3 sequences; 47% were seen once. The source is an elderly man in good health. The sample taken for sequencing was blood.

The CDR3, as DNA: TGTGCCAGCAGTATGGGGAGCAATCAGCCCCAGCATTTT. Protein sequence: CASSMGSNQPQHF. The chain links TRBV2 to TRBJ1-5; no definite D call. V was clipped by 5 bases and J by 1 base, with 6 bases between them. Germline CDR1 reads SNHLY; CDR2 reads FYNNEI. The CDR3 contains 13 residues.